This T cell receptor beta chain stems from a study of T cells in Graves' hyperthyroidism and ophthalmopathy. TCR beta CDR3 sequences were amplified from RNA transcripts. The HTBI primer set was used in a first-round RT-PCR of the TCR CDR3. From the multiplex PCR reads, TCRdb called clonotypes with MiXCR, one entry per CDR3 protein. The sample holds under 800,000 distinct CDR3 sequences, roughly 15% seen once. Newly diagnosed hyperthyroidism, duration under 2 months, in patients aged 18 to 65. Out of about 10 ml of fresh peripheral blood came the PBMCs. Looked up from germline, CDR1 is MGHRA and CDR2 is YSYEKL. The CDR3 runs 14 residues. The V end was cut by 1 base, the J end by 8 bases, with 12 bases between.

The clonotype originates from a woman aged 18-29 years with Graves' hyperthyroidism. The V call is TRBV4-1, the J call TRBJ2-1; D perhaps matches TRBD2 (5 bases). Sequences were obtained from blood. CDR3 region: CASSQASAGHEQFF. DNA of the CDR3: TGCGCCAGCAGCCAAGCTTCCGCGGGTCATGAGCAGTTCTTC.